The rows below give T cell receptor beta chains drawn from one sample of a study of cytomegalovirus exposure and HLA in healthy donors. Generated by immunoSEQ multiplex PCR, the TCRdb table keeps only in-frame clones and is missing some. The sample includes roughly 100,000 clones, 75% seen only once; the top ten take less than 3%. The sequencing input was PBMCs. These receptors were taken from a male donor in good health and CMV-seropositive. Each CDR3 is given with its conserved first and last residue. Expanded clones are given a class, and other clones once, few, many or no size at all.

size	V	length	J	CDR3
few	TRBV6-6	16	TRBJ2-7	CASSYSRFRELHEQYF
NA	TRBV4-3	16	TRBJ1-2	CASSQEASVGPRGYTF
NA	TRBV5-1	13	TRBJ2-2	CASSTSNTGELFF
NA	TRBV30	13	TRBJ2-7	CAWSTGGSYEQYF
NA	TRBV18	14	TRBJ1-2	CASSPTGGEGGYTF
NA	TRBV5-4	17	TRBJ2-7	CASSSRTLAGGSDEQYF
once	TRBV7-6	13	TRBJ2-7	CASSLARTYEQYF
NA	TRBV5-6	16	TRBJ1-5	CASSLAVRGSHQPQHF
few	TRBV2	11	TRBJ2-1	CASSEGREQFF
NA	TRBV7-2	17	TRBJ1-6	CASSLFISRGNNSPLHF
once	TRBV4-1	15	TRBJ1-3	CASSQGQGAADTIYF
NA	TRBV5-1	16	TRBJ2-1	CASSGRTGFMDNEQFF
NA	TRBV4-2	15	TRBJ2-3	CASSQVRGTTDTQYF
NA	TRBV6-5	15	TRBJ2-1	CASSLDRGSYNEQFF
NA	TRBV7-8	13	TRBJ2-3	CASGAGGTGTQYF
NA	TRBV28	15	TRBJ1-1	CASSSREGGYTEAFF
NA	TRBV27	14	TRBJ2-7	CASRGLAGFYEQYF
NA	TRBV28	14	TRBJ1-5	CASREALSNQPQHF
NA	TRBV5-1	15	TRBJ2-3	CASSPGRQTEYTQYF
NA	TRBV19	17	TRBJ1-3	CASSGANRTPSGNTIYF
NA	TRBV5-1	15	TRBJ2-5	CASSLGGGGEETQYF
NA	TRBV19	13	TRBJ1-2	CASLPGVNYGYTF